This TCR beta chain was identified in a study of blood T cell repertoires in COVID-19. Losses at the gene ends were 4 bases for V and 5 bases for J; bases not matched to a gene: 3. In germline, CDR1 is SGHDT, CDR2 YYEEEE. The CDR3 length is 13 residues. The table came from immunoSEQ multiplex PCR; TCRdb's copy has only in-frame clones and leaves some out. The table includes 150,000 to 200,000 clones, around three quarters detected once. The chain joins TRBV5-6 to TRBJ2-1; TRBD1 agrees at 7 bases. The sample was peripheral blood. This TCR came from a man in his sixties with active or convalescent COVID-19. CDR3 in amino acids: CASSQQGHNEQFF. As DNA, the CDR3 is TGTGCCAGCAGCCAACAGGGGCACAATGAGCAGTTCTTC. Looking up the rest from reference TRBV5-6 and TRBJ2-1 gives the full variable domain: DAGVTQSPTHLIKTRGQQVTLRCSPKSGHDTVSWYQQALGQGPQFIFQYYEEEERQRGNFPDRFSGHQFPNYSSELNVNALLLGDSALYLCASSQQGHNEQFFGPGTRLTVL.